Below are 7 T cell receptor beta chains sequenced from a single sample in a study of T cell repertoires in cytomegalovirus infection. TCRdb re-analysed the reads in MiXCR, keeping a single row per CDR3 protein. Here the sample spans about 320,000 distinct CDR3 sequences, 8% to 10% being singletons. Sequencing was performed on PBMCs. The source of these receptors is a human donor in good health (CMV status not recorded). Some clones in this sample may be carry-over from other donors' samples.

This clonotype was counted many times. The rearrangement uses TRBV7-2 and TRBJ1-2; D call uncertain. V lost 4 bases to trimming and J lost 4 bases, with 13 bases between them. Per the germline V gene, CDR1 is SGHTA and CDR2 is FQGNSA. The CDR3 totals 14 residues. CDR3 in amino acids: CASSSRAEGYGYTF. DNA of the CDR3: TGTGCCAGCAGCTCCCGTGCAGAAGGCTATGGCTACACCTTC.

The CDR3 nucleotides read TGTGCCAGCAGTTACTCGAACGGACTAGGGGTTCCAGATACGCAGTATTTT. Its protein is CASSYSNGLGVPDTQYF. This chain connects TRBV6-6 to TRBJ2-3; TRBD2 agrees at 7 bases. Germline V gives CDR1 MNHNY, CDR2 SVGAGI (reference sequence). This CDR3 region has 17 residues. V shed 0 bases and J 4 bases; nucleotides not matched to a gene: 10.

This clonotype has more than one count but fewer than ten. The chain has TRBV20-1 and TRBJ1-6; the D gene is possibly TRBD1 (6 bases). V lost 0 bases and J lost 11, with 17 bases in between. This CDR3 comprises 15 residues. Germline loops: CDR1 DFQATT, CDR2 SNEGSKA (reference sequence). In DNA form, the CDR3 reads TGCAGTGCTAGAGATCCCCCCAGGGGTGCAACACCCCTCCACTTT. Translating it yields CSARDPPRGATPLHF.

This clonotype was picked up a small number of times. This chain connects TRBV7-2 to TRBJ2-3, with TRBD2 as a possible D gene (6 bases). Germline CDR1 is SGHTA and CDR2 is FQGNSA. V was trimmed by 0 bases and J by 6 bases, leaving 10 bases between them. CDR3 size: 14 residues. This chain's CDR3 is CASSLARGLDTQYF. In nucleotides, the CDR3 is TGTGCCAGCAGCTTAGCACGGGGACTGGATACGCAGTATTTT.

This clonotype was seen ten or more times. In nucleotides, the CDR3 is TGTGCCAGCAGCTCCACATCTATAAGGCAGTTCTTC. Protein product: CASSSTSIRQFF. The chain has TRBV7-2 and TRBJ2-1; D uncertain. The CDR3 has 12 amino acids. The V gene's germline CDR1 is SGHTA and CDR2 FQGNSA. V was shortened by 4 bases and J by 12 bases, with 13 bases between the two germline ends.

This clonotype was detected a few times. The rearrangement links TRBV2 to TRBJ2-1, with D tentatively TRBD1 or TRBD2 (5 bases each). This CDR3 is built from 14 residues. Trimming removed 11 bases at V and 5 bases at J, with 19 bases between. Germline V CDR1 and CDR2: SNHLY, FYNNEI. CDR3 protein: CAGRTDRGDNEQFF. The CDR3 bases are TGTGCCGGCCGCACTGACAGAGGGGACAATGAGCAGTTCTTC.

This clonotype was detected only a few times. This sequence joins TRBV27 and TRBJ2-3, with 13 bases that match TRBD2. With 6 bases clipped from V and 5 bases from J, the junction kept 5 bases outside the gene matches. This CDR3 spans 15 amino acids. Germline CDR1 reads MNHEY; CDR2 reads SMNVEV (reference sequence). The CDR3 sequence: CASRGLAGWEDTQYF. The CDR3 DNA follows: TGTGCCAGCAGGGGACTAGCGGGATGGGAAGATACGCAGTATTTT.